This T cell receptor (beta chain) stems from a study of shared clonotypes between healthy human individuals. Study-level information: Every donor yielded three CD4 naive, three CD4 memory, two CD8 naive and one CD8 memory plate.

Whole-study findings and limits: Genetic and exposure-history diversity was limited by the small donor number.

Germline V gives CDR1 MNHEY, CDR2 SMNVEV (reference sequence). The J segment lost 8 bases and the V segment lost 8 bases, leaving 10 bases of the junction unmatched. The CDR3 sequence is 14 residues long. TCRdb's table, derived via immunoSEQ multiplex PCR, lists solely in-frame clones and lacks some. The sample has millions of clones, 85% to 95% seen once. CD45RO-negative, CCR7-positively selected cells formed the naive CD8 fraction, excluding terminally differentiated effector memory CD45RA+ cells. Concerning this clone: The antigen is unknown.

The specimen was naive CD8+ T cells from PBMCs. This TCR derives from a young man in good health. Some clones in this sample may be carry-over from other donors' samples. V gene TRBV27 combines with J gene TRBJ2-1; 9 bases match TRBD2. The CDR3 protein is CASGSGRSLHEQFF. The CDR3 nucleotides are TGTGCCAGCGGGAGCGGGAGGTCCTTGCATGAGCAGTTCTTC.